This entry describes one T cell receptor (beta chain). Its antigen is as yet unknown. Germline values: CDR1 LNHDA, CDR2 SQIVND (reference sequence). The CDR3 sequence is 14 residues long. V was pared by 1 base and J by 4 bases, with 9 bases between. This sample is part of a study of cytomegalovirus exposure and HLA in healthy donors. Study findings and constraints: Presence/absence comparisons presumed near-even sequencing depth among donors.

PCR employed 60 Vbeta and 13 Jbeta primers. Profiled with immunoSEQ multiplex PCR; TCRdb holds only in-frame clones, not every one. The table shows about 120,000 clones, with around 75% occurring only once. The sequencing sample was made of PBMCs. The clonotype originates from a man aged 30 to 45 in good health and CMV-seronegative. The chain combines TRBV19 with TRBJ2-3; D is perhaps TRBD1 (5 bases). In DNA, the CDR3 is TGTGCCAGTAGTATAGGGGGCTCGGCAGATACGCAGTATTTT. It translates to CASSIGGSADTQYF.